The 20 T cell receptor beta chains reported below all come from one sample, sequenced in a study of shared clonotypes between healthy human individuals. This table comes from immunoSEQ multiplex PCR, and its TCRdb copy is limited to in-frame clones, with some not included. The data hold about half a million clones, with roughly three quarters observed a single time. The sequencing sample was made of PBMCs. These receptors all come from a woman aged 40 to 55 in good health. Some clones in this sample may be carry-over from other donors' samples.

The chain uses TRBV28 and TRBJ1-5; 7 bases fit TRBD1. The germline V gene has CDR1 MDHEN and CDR2 SYDVKM. The CDR3 is made up of 15 amino acids. V lost 5 bases, J lost 2 bases, and 6 bases stayed unmatched. CDR3 in DNA: TGTGCCAGCAGTCCCACAGGGGTCGGCAATCAGCCCCAGCATTTT. Its translation: CASSPTGVGNQPQHF.

The chain employs TRBV11-1 and TRBJ2-7; D unclear. V was clipped by 5 bases and J by 6 bases, with 17 bases between them. Per the germline V gene, CDR1 is SGHAT and CDR2 is FQDESV (reference sequence). This CDR3 is built from 14 residues. Here the CDR3 reads CASSQDFGISEQYF. The CDR3 coding sequence is TGTGCCAGCAGCCAAGACTTTGGAATTTCCGAGCAGTACTTC.

The V gene is TRBV30, the J gene TRBJ2-1, with D maybe TRBD1 (6 bases). The CDR3 has 13 amino acids. Germline CDR1 GTSNPN, CDR2 SVGIG (reference sequence). V lost 5 bases and J 6 bases, leaving 14 bases between the germline ends. CDR3 DNA sequence: TGTGCCTGGCTTGGACAGCTGGGCAATGAGCAGTTCTTC. This encodes CAWLGQLGNEQFF.

The gene calls are TRBV11-1 and TRBJ1-5; D is uncertain. CDR1 is SGHAT and CDR2 is FQDESV in the germline V gene (reference sequence). Deletions cut 5 bases from V and 5 bases from J, with 7 bases between. This CDR3 comprises 12 residues. For the CDR3, the DNA is TGTGCCAGCAGCCGGACTGATCAGCCCCAGCATTTT. This gives the protein CASSRTDQPQHF.

This clone came up many times. The rearrangement links TRBV4-3 to TRBJ1-3; D remains unclear. The V and J ends lost 0 bases and 0 bases respectively, with 9 bases between them. The CDR3 contains 16 residues. Germline lookup yields CDR1 LGHNA and CDR2 YSLEER. CDR3: CASSQDAISSGNTIYF. DNA for the CDR3: TGCGCCAGCAGCCAAGACGCGATATCCTCTGGAAACACCATATATTTT.

The sample holds a few counts of this clone. CDR3 loop: CASSLARTGYEQYF. CDR3 DNA sequence: TGTGCCAGCAGCTTAGCGCGAACGGGCTACGAGCAGTACTTC. The chain employs TRBV7-8 and TRBJ2-7; D unclear. CDR1 is SGHVS and CDR2 is FQNEAQ in the germline V gene. CDR3 size: 14 residues. V lost 0 bases and J 3 bases, leaving 9 bases between the germline ends. Full variable domain (remainder filled in from reference TRBV7-8 and TRBJ2-7): GAGVSQSPRYKVAKRGQDVALRCDPISGHVSLFWYQQALGQGPEFLTYFQNEAQLDKSGLPSDRFFAERPEGSVSTLKIQRTQQEDSAVYLCASSLARTGYEQYFGPGTRLTVT.

A single count supports this clone. This sequence joins TRBV5-6 and TRBJ1-1; D may be TRBD1 (5 bases). Germline-derived CDR1 and CDR2 are SGHDT and YYEEEE. Trimming took off 4 bases at V and 0 bases at J, with 22 bases between the two ends. The CDR3 spans 18 residues. CDR3 residues: CASSILRTRIKLNTEAFF. DNA for the CDR3: TGTGCCAGCAGCATCCTTCGGACACGCATTAAATTGAACACTGAAGCTTTCTTT.

This clone was counted a few times. A read error may explain this, as a much larger clone is one base away. The sample has other DNA sequences that encode this CDR3 too. The CDR3 region is CASSLGGTGELFF. In DNA, the CDR3 is TGTGCCAGCAGCTTGGGGGGGACCGGGGAGCTGTTTTTT. The V and J genes are TRBV5-4 and TRBJ2-2; D may correspond to TRBD1 or TRBD2 (5 bases each). CDR3 length equals 13 residues. Germline V gives CDR1 SGHNT, CDR2 YYREEE (reference sequence). Trimming pared 0 bases from V and 5 bases from J, leaving 5 bases between.

The V call is TRBV5-1, the J call TRBJ2-3; maybe TRBD1 (5 bases). The CDR3 spans 16 residues. Germline CDR1 and CDR2: SGHRS and YFSETQ. V was trimmed by 0 bases and J by 0 bases, leaving 11 bases between them. DNA for the CDR3: TGCGCCAGCAGCTTGGTGGGGCCGTCTAGCACAGATACGCAGTATTTT. Protein: CASSLVGPSSTDTQYF. The full variable domain, rest sourced from reference TRBV5-1 and TRBJ2-3, is KAGVTQTPRYLIKTRGQQVTLSCSPISGHRSVSWYQQTPGQGLQFLFEYFSETQRNKGNFPGRFSGRQFSNSRSEMNVSTLELGDSALYLCASSLVGPSSTDTQYFGPGTRLTVL.

A remark on this clone: A read error is likely here: a far larger clone is one base away. The chain links TRBV30 to TRBJ1-5, with 12 nucleotides matching TRBD1. This CDR3 spans 17 amino acids. Germline V gene sequence: CDR1 GTSNPN, CDR2 SVGIG (reference sequence). Germline trimming cut 1 base from V and 6 bases from J; bases unmatched to any gene: 10. The chain's CDR3 is CAWSAPGGQGASQPQHF. The DNA of the CDR3 is TGTGCCTGGAGTGCCCCCGGGGGACAGGGGGCGAGTCAGCCCCAGCATTTT.

The chain is built from TRBV9 and TRBJ2-3, with D maybe TRBD2 (5 bases). CDR3 length: 15 residues. Germline lookup yields CDR1 SGDLS and CDR2 YYNGEE. V was shortened by 0 bases and J by 2 bases, with 10 bases between the two germline ends. The CDR3 DNA reads TGTGCCAGCAGCGTAGGTGCGGGTTCCACAGATACGCAGTATTTT. The encoded protein is CASSVGAGSTDTQYF.

This rearrangement joins TRBV30 to TRBJ1-3; tentative D call: TRBD1 (5 bases). V dropped 0 bases and J dropped 8 bases, with 5 bases sitting between them. The length of the CDR3 is 11 residues. Germline V gene data show CDR1 as GTSNPN and CDR2 as SVGIG (reference sequence). The CDR3 spells CAWSVGDTIYF. The CDR3 region has the DNA TGTGCCTGGAGTGTGGGGGACACCATATATTTT.

This clone was detected only once. The chain carries TRBV7-9 and TRBJ2-3, with D uncertain. This CDR3 comprises 16 residues. The V end lost 5 bases, the J end lost 0 bases, and 15 bases lay between the germline ends. Germline assignment: CDR1 SEHNR and CDR2 FQNEAQ (reference sequence). CDR3 nucleotides: TGTGCCAGCAGCCTGGGGTACATTTCTAGCACAGATACGCAGTATTTT. It specifies CASSLGYISSTDTQYF. Full variable domain (remainder filled in from reference TRBV7-9 and TRBJ2-3): DTGVSQNPRHKITKRGQNVTFRCDPISEHNRLYWYRQTLGQGPEFLTYFQNEAQLEKSRLLSDRFSAERPKGSFSTLEIQRTEQGDSAMYLCASSLGYISSTDTQYFGPGTRLTVL.

The J gene is TRBJ2-3, the V gene TRBV6-1, with TRBD1 matching 10 bases. The CDR3 extends over 15 amino acids. The trim removed 6 bases at V and 1 base at J, leaving 4 bases unmatched. Germline CDR1 and CDR2: MNHNS and SASEGT. The CDR3 region has the DNA TGTGCCAGCAGGAAAGGGACAGGGGGCACAGATACGCAGTATTTT. This translates into CASRKGTGGTDTQYF.

The V call is TRBV18, the J call TRBJ2-2; D unclear. V lost 5 bases to trimming and J lost 1 base, with 14 bases between them. The CDR3 loop spans 16 amino acids. Per germline, CDR1 KGHSH and CDR2 LQKENI. The CDR3 DNA reads TGTGCCAGCTCAAAAGGAAGGAGCGAGAACACCGGGGAGCTGTTTTTT. Its translation is CASSKGRSENTGELFF.

The V and J genes are TRBV19 and TRBJ2-1; TRBD2 aligns across 8 bases. V lost 6 bases, J lost 3 bases, and 7 bases stayed unmatched. From germline, CDR1 is LNHDA and CDR2 SQIVND (reference sequence). CDR3 length equals 15 residues. CDR3 nucleotide sequence: TGTGCCAGTAGCTCTACCGGGACTAGCTACAATGAGCAGTTCTTC. The encoded protein is CASSSTGTSYNEQFF.

The J gene is TRBJ2-4, the V gene TRBV7-2; TRBD1 matches at 9 bases. CDR1 is SGHTA, CDR2 FQGNSA, per germline. CDR3 length: 14 amino acids. Germline trimming cut 3 bases from V and 7 bases from J; bases unmatched to any gene: 4. CDR3 sequence (DNA): TGTGCCAGCAGCTTCGGGACAGGGAGGAACATTCAGTACTTC. Its translation: CASSFGTGRNIQYF.

The V gene is TRBV11-2, the J gene TRBJ1-4, with D unclear. Germline CDR1 is SGHAT and CDR2 is FQNNGV. Trimming left V 5 bases short and J 3 bases short, with 16 bases between. The CDR3 is 16 residues long. CDR3 sequence (DNA): TGTGCCAGCAGCCCCGGGATCAGTCTTCCTAATGAAAAACTGTTTTTT. As protein: CASSPGISLPNEKLFF.

About this clone itself: This likely traces to a read error, being one base from a far larger clone. This specimen includes other DNA sequences encoding the same CDR3. The rearrangement links TRBV7-9 to TRBJ2-7; TRBD2 aligns across 11 bases. In germline, CDR1 is SEHNR, CDR2 FQNEAQ (reference sequence). The CDR3 has 15 amino acids. J was trimmed by 2 bases and V by 5 bases; bases with no gene match: 5. This CDR3 reads CASSLVSGRAYEQYF. The DNA for the CDR3 is TGTGCCAGCAGCCTAGTTAGCGGGAGGGCCTACGAGCAGTACTTC.

In its sample, this clone was seen once. This chain joins TRBV6-6 and TRBJ2-7, with TRBD1 matching over 11 bases. The CDR3 is 15 residues long. Trimming took 2 bases from V and 4 from J; bases not matched to a gene: 4. CDR1 and CDR2 (germline): MNHNY, SVGAGI (reference sequence). CDR3 in DNA: TGTGCCAGCAGTTACCGGGACAGGGGGGGGTACGAGCAGTACTTC. This encodes CASSYRDRGGYEQYF.